The rows below give T cell receptor beta chains drawn from one sample of a study of cytomegalovirus exposure and HLA in healthy donors. TCRdb keeps only in-frame clones here, not all; method: immunoSEQ multiplex PCR. The sample records about 190,000 clones, about four fifths being singletons. The specimen sequenced was PBMCs. These receptor sequences come from a man aged 25-45 years in good health and CMV-seropositive. The conserved cysteine and the conserved F or W are not part of the CDR3 here. Each record gives: CDR3 protein, D gene, V gene, J gene. D genes are given only for firm matches.

cdr3_aa: ASSGRGQEQPQH; d_call: TRBD1; v_call: TRBV19; j_call: TRBJ1-5
cdr3_aa: ASSLQSMNTEAF; d_call: NA; v_call: TRBV6-6; j_call: TRBJ1-1
cdr3_aa: ASRPDTGGGYEQY; d_call: TRBD1; v_call: TRBV28; j_call: TRBJ2-7
cdr3_aa: ASRDRADREKLF; d_call: TRBD1; v_call: TRBV25-1; j_call: TRBJ1-4
cdr3_aa: AWALEGALEAF; d_call: TRBD1; v_call: TRBV30; j_call: TRBJ1-1
cdr3_aa: ASSYSLGRFTEAF; d_call: NA; v_call: TRBV6-5; j_call: TRBJ1-1
cdr3_aa: ASSLGLAGRYEQY; d_call: TRBD2; v_call: TRBV28; j_call: TRBJ2-7
cdr3_aa: ASSSQGLNTEAF; d_call: NA; v_call: TRBV11-3; j_call: TRBJ1-1
cdr3_aa: ASSKRTGVVYEQY; d_call: NA; v_call: TRBV21-1; j_call: TRBJ2-7
cdr3_aa: ASSRQGSVEKLF; d_call: TRBD1; v_call: TRBV6-5; j_call: TRBJ1-4
cdr3_aa: ASFSGRNSYEQY; d_call: TRBD2; v_call: TRBV28; j_call: TRBJ2-7
cdr3_aa: ASSLGTSAHEQY; d_call: TRBD2; v_call: TRBV7-8; j_call: TRBJ2-7
cdr3_aa: ASSWTGVSNQPQH; d_call: NA; v_call: TRBV27; j_call: TRBJ1-5
cdr3_aa: ASSEAGGRQETQY; d_call: TRBD2; v_call: TRBV2; j_call: TRBJ2-5
cdr3_aa: ASSPTSGYNEQF; d_call: TRBD2; v_call: TRBV2; j_call: TRBJ2-1
cdr3_aa: ASSLWGQGQAGELF; d_call: TRBD1; v_call: TRBV28; j_call: TRBJ2-2
cdr3_aa: ASSDPLTGSGANVLT; d_call: NA; v_call: TRBV6-1; j_call: TRBJ2-6
cdr3_aa: ASSWGQGAGYEQY; d_call: TRBD1; v_call: TRBV27; j_call: NA
cdr3_aa: ASSSSGESSWGETQY; d_call: NA; v_call: TRBV5-6; j_call: TRBJ2-5
cdr3_aa: ASSFRTVGANEKLF; d_call: NA; v_call: TRBV27; j_call: TRBJ1-4
cdr3_aa: ASTLDRVGYT; d_call: TRBD1; v_call: TRBV19; j_call: TRBJ1-2
cdr3_aa: ASSLNVLLNTEAF; d_call: NA; v_call: TRBV5-5; j_call: TRBJ1-1
cdr3_aa: ASSPGQGTGELF; d_call: TRBD1; v_call: TRBV18; j_call: TRBJ2-2
cdr3_aa: AWSVTATKNNEQF; d_call: NA; v_call: TRBV30; j_call: TRBJ2-1
cdr3_aa: ASSWGTGLGLTGELF; d_call: NA; v_call: TRBV11-3; j_call: TRBJ2-2
cdr3_aa: ASSAGTGAFSNQPQH; d_call: TRBD1; v_call: TRBV7-9; j_call: TRBJ1-5
cdr3_aa: AISDPGGYEQY; d_call: TRBD2; v_call: TRBV10-3; j_call: TRBJ2-7
cdr3_aa: ASSWEGNGYT; d_call: NA; v_call: TRBV28; j_call: TRBJ1-2
cdr3_aa: ASETPSGSIKDTQY; d_call: NA; v_call: TRBV28; j_call: TRBJ2-3
cdr3_aa: ASSLKRFYEQY; d_call: NA; v_call: TRBV2; j_call: NA
cdr3_aa: ASSWGGGTSGNTIY; d_call: NA; v_call: TRBV11-2; j_call: TRBJ1-3
cdr3_aa: ASSGTGGASGNTIY; d_call: TRBD1; v_call: TRBV7-9; j_call: TRBJ1-3
cdr3_aa: ASSLGGLMFTEAF; d_call: NA; v_call: TRBV27; j_call: TRBJ1-1
cdr3_aa: ASSLWGLGSTDTQY; d_call: TRBD2; v_call: TRBV27; j_call: TRBJ2-3
cdr3_aa: AWTTGSSEQY; d_call: NA; v_call: TRBV30; j_call: TRBJ2-7
cdr3_aa: ASSFYHAGDLALRSPLH; d_call: NA; v_call: TRBV11-2; j_call: TRBJ1-6
cdr3_aa: ASSQERTGWIGYT; d_call: TRBD1; v_call: TRBV4-3; j_call: TRBJ1-2
cdr3_aa: ASSPMKRAGELF; d_call: NA; v_call: TRBV28; j_call: TRBJ2-2
cdr3_aa: ASSPAGLGGALGTQY; d_call: NA; v_call: TRBV5-4; j_call: TRBJ2-5
cdr3_aa: ASSPQGLNSPLH; d_call: NA; v_call: TRBV6-1; j_call: TRBJ1-6
cdr3_aa: ASRHREGTGELF; d_call: NA; v_call: TRBV5-4; j_call: TRBJ2-2
cdr3_aa: ASSPSTSDQETQY; d_call: TRBD2; v_call: TRBV19; j_call: TRBJ2-5
cdr3_aa: ASSDPGISTGYGYT; d_call: NA; v_call: TRBV10-2; j_call: TRBJ1-2
cdr3_aa: ASSLAVSNTEAF; d_call: NA; v_call: TRBV5-1; j_call: TRBJ1-1
cdr3_aa: ASSSGTSGSWDTQY; d_call: TRBD2; v_call: TRBV4-3; j_call: TRBJ2-3
cdr3_aa: ASTGPGVRTDTQY; d_call: NA; v_call: TRBV6-1; j_call: TRBJ2-3
cdr3_aa: ASSLRLAREETQY; d_call: TRBD2; v_call: TRBV13; j_call: TRBJ2-5
cdr3_aa: ASSETSVGNQPQH; d_call: NA; v_call: TRBV6-1; j_call: TRBJ1-5
cdr3_aa: ASSRETGGSEAF; d_call: NA; v_call: TRBV4-3; j_call: TRBJ1-1
cdr3_aa: ASSARGAHPQETQY; d_call: NA; v_call: TRBV9; j_call: TRBJ2-5
cdr3_aa: ASSYGRAYGYT; d_call: NA; v_call: TRBV6-5; j_call: TRBJ1-2
cdr3_aa: ASSLERGSYNEQF; d_call: NA; v_call: TRBV5-1; j_call: TRBJ2-1
cdr3_aa: ASSLVYSNQPQH; d_call: NA; v_call: TRBV5-8; j_call: TRBJ1-5
cdr3_aa: ASSLRGDREATNEKPF; d_call: TRBD1; v_call: TRBV7-4; j_call: TRBJ1-4
cdr3_aa: ASSLYGKENYGYT; d_call: NA; v_call: TRBV27; j_call: TRBJ1-2
cdr3_aa: ASSLVSSEQY; d_call: NA; v_call: TRBV5-6; j_call: TRBJ2-7
cdr3_aa: ASSFQYEQY; d_call: NA; v_call: TRBV6-5; j_call: NA
cdr3_aa: ASSLQGPETQY; d_call: NA; v_call: TRBV19; j_call: TRBJ2-5
cdr3_aa: ASSSGTGGGYEQY; d_call: TRBD1; v_call: TRBV7-2; j_call: TRBJ2-7
cdr3_aa: ASSIDPRGREETQY; d_call: NA; v_call: TRBV19; j_call: TRBJ2-5